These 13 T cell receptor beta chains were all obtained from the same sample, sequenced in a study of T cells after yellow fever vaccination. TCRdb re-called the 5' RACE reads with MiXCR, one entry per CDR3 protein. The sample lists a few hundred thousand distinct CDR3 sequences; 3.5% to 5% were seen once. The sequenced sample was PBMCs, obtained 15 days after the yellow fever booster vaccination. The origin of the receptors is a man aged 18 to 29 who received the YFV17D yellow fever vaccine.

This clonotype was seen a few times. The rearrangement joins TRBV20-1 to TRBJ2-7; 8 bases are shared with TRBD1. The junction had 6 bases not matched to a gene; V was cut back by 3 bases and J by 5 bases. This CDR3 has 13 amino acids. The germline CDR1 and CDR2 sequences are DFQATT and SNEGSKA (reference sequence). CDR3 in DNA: TGCAGTGCTAGTAACAGGGGGGTCGACGAGCAGTACTTC. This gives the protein CSASNRGVDEQYF.

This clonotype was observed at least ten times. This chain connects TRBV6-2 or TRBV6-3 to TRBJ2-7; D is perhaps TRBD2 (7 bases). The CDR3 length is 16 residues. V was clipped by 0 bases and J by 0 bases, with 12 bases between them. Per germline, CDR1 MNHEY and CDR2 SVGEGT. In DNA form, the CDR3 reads TGTGCCAGCAGTTACTCGAGGGGGGGCCCCTCCTACGAGCAGTACGTC. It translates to CASSYSRGGPSYEQYV.

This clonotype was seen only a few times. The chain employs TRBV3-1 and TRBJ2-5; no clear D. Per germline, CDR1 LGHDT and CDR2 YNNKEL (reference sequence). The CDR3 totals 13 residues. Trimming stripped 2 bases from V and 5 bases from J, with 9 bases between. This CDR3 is CASSQLSSETQYF. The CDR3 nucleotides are TGTGCCAGCAGCCAACTATCGAGCGAGACCCAGTACTTC.

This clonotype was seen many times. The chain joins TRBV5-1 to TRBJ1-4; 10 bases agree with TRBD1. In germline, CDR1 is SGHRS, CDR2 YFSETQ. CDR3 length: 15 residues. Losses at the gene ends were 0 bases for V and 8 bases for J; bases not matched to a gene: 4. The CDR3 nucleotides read TGCGCCAGCAGCTTGGGGGACAGGGGCCTAGAAAAACTGTTTTTT. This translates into CASSLGDRGLEKLFF.

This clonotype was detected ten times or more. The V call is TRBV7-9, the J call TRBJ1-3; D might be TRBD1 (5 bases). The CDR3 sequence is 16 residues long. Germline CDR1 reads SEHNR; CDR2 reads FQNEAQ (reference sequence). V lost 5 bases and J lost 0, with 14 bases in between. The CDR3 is CASSPRVFPSGNTIYF. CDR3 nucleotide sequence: TGTGCCAGCAGCCCCAGGGTTTTTCCCTCTGGAAACACCATATATTTT.

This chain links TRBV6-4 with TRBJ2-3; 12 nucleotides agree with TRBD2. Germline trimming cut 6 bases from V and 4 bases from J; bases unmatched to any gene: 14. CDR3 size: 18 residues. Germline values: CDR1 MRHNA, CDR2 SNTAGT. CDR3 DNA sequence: TGTGCCAGCAGCCGTCCTAGCGGGGGGGTTCCCCAGTCAGATACGCAGTATTTT. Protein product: CASSRPSGGVPQSDTQYF.

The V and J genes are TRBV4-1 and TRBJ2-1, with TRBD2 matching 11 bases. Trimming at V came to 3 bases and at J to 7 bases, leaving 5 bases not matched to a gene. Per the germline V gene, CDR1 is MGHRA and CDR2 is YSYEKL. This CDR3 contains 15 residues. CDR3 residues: CASSQRLAGYNEQFF. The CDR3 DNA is TGCGCCAGCAGCCAGAGACTAGCGGGGTATAATGAGCAGTTCTTC.

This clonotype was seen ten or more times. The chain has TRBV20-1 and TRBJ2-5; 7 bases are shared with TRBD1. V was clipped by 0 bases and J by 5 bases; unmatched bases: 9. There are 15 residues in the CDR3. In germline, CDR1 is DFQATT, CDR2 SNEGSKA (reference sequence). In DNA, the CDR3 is TGCAGTGCTAGAGATCCGACAGGGCCAGGGGAGACCCAGTACTTC. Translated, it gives CSARDPTGPGETQYF.

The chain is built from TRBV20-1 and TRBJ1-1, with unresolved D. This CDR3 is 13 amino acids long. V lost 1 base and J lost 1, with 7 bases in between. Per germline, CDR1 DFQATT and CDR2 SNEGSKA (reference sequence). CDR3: CSARGVQNTEAFF. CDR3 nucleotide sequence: TGCAGTGCTAGAGGGGTTCAGAACACTGAAGCTTTCTTT.

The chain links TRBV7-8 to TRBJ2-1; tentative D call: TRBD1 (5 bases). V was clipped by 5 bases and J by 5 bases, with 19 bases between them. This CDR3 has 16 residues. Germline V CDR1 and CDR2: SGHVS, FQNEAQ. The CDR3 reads CASSPRAGIGDNEQFF. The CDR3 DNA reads TGTGCCAGCAGCCCAAGAGCAGGGATAGGGGACAATGAGCAGTTCTTC.

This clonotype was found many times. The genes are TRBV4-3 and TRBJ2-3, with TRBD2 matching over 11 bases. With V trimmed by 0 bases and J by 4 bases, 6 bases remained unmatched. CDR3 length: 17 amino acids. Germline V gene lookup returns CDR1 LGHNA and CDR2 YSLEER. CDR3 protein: CASSQDLMTSGADTQYF. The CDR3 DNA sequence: TGCGCCAGCAGCCAAGATTTAATGACTAGCGGGGCAGATACGCAGTATTTT.

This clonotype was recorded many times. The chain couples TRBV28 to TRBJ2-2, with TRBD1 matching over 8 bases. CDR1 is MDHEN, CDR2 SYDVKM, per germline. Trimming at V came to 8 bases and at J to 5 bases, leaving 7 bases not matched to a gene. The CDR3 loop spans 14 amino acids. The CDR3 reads CASYQGARTGELFF. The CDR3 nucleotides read TGTGCCAGCTATCAGGGGGCAAGGACCGGGGAGCTGTTTTTT.

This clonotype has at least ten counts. CDR3 amino acids: CASSFIGYGYTF. For the CDR3, the DNA is TGTGCCAGCAGCTTTATCGGCTATGGCTACACCTTC. This chain links TRBV7-9 with TRBJ1-2; D call uncertain. Trimming pared 3 bases from V and 4 bases from J, leaving 6 bases between. CDR1 and CDR2 from the germline V gene are SEHNR and FQNEAQ (reference sequence). The CDR3 loop spans 12 amino acids.